This paragraph covers one TCR beta chain sequence. The sample belongs to a study of T cell changes during pregnancy in multiple sclerosis. Clones were sequenced by immunoSEQ multiplex PCR, and TCRdb holds only the in-frame ones, with some missing. The data hold about 17,000 clones, with around 90% observed a single time. The CDR3 totals 15 residues. Per germline, CDR1 SNHLY and CDR2 FYNNEI. The V segment lost 1 base and the J segment 4 bases; nucleotides outside the gene matches: 2. The genes are TRBV2 and TRBJ1-5; TRBD1 matches at 9 bases. The sample consisted of CD8+ T cells from peripheral blood mononuclear cells, taken after pregnancy. The receptor was isolated from a female donor in good health, enrolled as a control in a pregnancy study. This chain's CDR3 is CASSEGGQGNQPQHF. The CDR3 coding sequence is TGTGCCAGCAGTGAAGGGGGACAGGGTAATCAGCCCCAGCATTTT.